This TCR beta chain is drawn from a study of OX40 agonist ivuxolimab in advanced cancers. Study context: Patients with hepatocellular carcinoma, melanoma, renal cell or head and neck cancer made up the dose-escalation patients. Mean age around 60 years, range 23 to 79; about 81% male. Study conclusions and caveats: In the expanded peripheral T cells, antigen specificity was never determined.

The CDR3 is 14 residues long. The germline V and J ends were trimmed by 3 bases and 5 bases, with 14 bases remaining between them. In germline, CDR1 is SGHTA, CDR2 FQGNSA. In the case of this clone: The antigen remains undetermined.

TCRdb's table, derived via immunoSEQ multiplex PCR, lists solely in-frame clones and lacks some. Among about 66,000 clones listed, 75% to 95% were seen once. V gene TRBV7-2 combines with J gene TRBJ2-7, with no clear D. This receptor was identified in an adult with an advanced solid tumor such as melanoma, head and neck, liver or kidney cancer. Sequenced material: CD4+ or CD8+ T cells sorted from blood, taken in a trial of the OX40 agonist ivuxolimab. CDR3 amino acids: CASSFDVNPNEQYF. Written as DNA, the CDR3 is TGTGCCAGCAGCTTTGACGTCAACCCCAACGAGCAGTACTTC.